This T cell receptor (beta chain) was profiled in a study of T cell changes during pregnancy in multiple sclerosis. TCRdb keeps only in-frame clones here, not all; method: immunoSEQ multiplex PCR. Of roughly 50,000 clones in the sample, over 80% were seen once. The specimen comprised CD4+ T cells from peripheral blood mononuclear cells, sampled in the third trimester of pregnancy. This receptor was obtained from a female donor with multiple sclerosis, enrolled in a pregnancy study.

The CDR3 loop is CASSKGEDYEQYF. The CDR3 DNA reads TGTGCCAGCAGCAAAGGGGAGGACTACGAGCAGTACTTC. The rearrangement uses TRBV21-1 and TRBJ2-7; the table assigns TRBD2, which was not confirmed against the DNA. TRBV21-1 corresponds to a pseudogene. The CDR3 covers 13 residues.